Below, one T cell receptor (beta chain) is given with its context. This specimen comes from a study of control samples from healthy donors and cancer patients. TCRdb keeps only in-frame clones here, not all; method: immunoSEQ multiplex PCR. The sample lists 95,000 to 130,000 clones; approximately 90% were seen once. Germline V lookup: CDR1 SGHTA, CDR2 FQGTGA. The J segment lost 1 base and the V segment lost 4 bases, leaving 5 bases of the junction unmatched. CDR3 size: 15 residues. The sample taken for sequencing was PBMCs. The rearrangement links TRBV7-3 to TRBJ1-1, with 8 bases that match TRBD1. The clonotype originates from a woman aged 45-60 years with colorectal cancer. The DNA of the CDR3 is TGTGCCAGCAGCTCCACAGGGGGAAGGAACACTGAAGCTTTCTTT. Translated: CASSSTGGRNTEAFF.